This is a list of T cell receptor beta chains from one sample in a study of T cells in Graves' hyperthyroidism and ophthalmopathy. MiXCR was run by TCRdb on the multiplex PCR reads, yielding one entry per CDR3 protein. Among 340,000 or so distinct CDR3 sequences listed, approximately 15% were seen once. The specimen sequenced was blood. These TCRs come from a man younger than 45 with Graves' hyperthyroidism. CDR3s include the opening cysteine and the closing phenylalanine or tryptophan. D genes are given only for firm matches. For some rows the clone size is stated as once, few or many, or as a class when expanded; others skip it.

size,V,D,J,CDR3,DNA
-,TRBV20-1,TRBD1,TRBJ1-5,CSARKGAGNQPQHF,TGCAGTGCAAGAAAGGGGGCTGGCAATCAGCCCCAGCATTTT
few,TRBV19,-,TRBJ1-1,CASSDPGREIGTEAFF,TGTGCCAGTAGTGATCCCGGGCGGGAGATAGGCACTGAAGCTTTCTTT
many,TRBV11-2,-,TRBJ2-7,CASSLVGTVGEQYF,TGTGCCAGCAGCTTAGTCGGGACCGTGGGGGAGCAGTACTTC
-,TRBV24-1,-,TRBJ2-2,CATSDLGELFF,TGTGCCACCAGTGATTTAGGGGAGCTGTTTTTT
-,TRBV12-3/TRBV12-4,TRBD2,TRBJ2-3,CASSLNLAGADTQYF,TGTGCCAGCAGTTTGAATCTAGCGGGAGCAGATACGCAGTATTTT
many,TRBV7-9,TRBD1,TRBJ2-1,CASSLPRDRPYNEQFF,TGTGCCAGCAGCTTGCCTCGGGACAGACCCTACAATGAGCAGTTCTTC
-,TRBV6-1,-,TRBJ1-5,CASSEWSQGSNQPQHF,TGTGCCAGCAGTGAATGGTCCCAGGGTAGCAATCAGCCCCAGCATTTT
-,TRBV20-1,-,TRBJ2-7,CSASFYPGRIYEQYF,TGCAGTGCCTCCTTTTACCCCGGGAGAATCTACGAGCAGTACTTC
-,TRBV4-1,TRBD2,TRBJ2-7,CASSQVLAGEYEQYF,TGCGCCAGCAGCCAAGTCCTAGCGGGAGAGTACGAGCAGTACTTC
few,TRBV27,-,TRBJ2-2,CASSLSPVPNTGELFF,TGTGCCAGCAGTTTATCCCCAGTACCGAACACCGGGGAGCTGTTTTTT
-,TRBV4-1,TRBD1,TRBJ1-6,CASSGQGRGSPLHF,TGCGCCAGCAGCGGACAGGGTCGGGGGTCACCCCTCCACTTT
many,TRBV6-1,-,TRBJ2-7,CASSVSPSYEQYF,TGTGCCAGCAGTGTTTCCCCGTCCTACGAGCAGTACTTC
few,TRBV11-2,-,TRBJ2-3,CASSFQRDEDTQYF,TGTGCCAGCAGCTTCCAACGGGACGAAGATACGCAGTATTTT
many,TRBV27,-,TRBJ2-7,CASSLSRSSSEQYF,TGTGCCAGCAGTTTATCGCGGAGCTCGAGCGAGCAGTACTTC
many,TRBV5-1,TRBD1,TRBJ1-1,CASSRTGSNTEAFF,TGCGCCAGCAGCCGGACAGGGTCGAACACTGAAGCTTTCTTT
many,TRBV5-1,-,TRBJ2-1,CASSLEPRPYNEQFF,TGCGCCAGCAGCTTGGAACCCAGGCCTTACAATGAGCAGTTCTTC
many,TRBV28,TRBD1,TRBJ1-5,CASSPTGGSQPQHF,TGTGCCAGCAGTCCTACAGGGGGGAGTCAGCCCCAGCATTTT
many,TRBV28,-,TRBJ1-4,CASMGGTANEKLFF,TGTGCCAGCATGGGGGGCACAGCTAATGAAAAACTGTTTTTT
many,TRBV20-1,-,TRBJ1-1,CSARDRTTHMNTEAFF,TGCAGTGCTAGAGATCGGACAACCCACATGAACACTGAAGCTTTCTTT
-,TRBV9,-,TRBJ2-3,CASSDQTGVTGDTQYF,TGTGCCAGCAGCGACCAGACTGGCGTGACGGGAGATACGCAGTATTTT
-,TRBV20-1,TRBD2,TRBJ2-2,CSARGEGGTGELFF,TGCAGTGCCCGGGGGGAGGGCGGTACCGGGGAGCTGTTTTTT
-,TRBV7-9,-,TRBJ2-1,CASSWDFNEQFF,TGTGCCAGCAGCTGGGACTTCAATGAGCAGTTCTTC
many,TRBV28,-,TRBJ1-4,CASSRYLATNEKLFF,TGTGCCAGCAGCCGTTACCTAGCAACTAATGAAAAACTGTTTTTT
many,TRBV30,-,TRBJ2-1,CAWSGTSFNEQFF,TGTGCCTGGAGTGGTACTAGCTTTAATGAGCAGTTCTTC
-,TRBV29-1,-,TRBJ1-1,CSAPRDTEAFF,TGCAGCGCCCCCCGGGACACTGAAGCTTTCTTT
many,TRBV20-1,-,TRBJ2-1,CSASREVQFF,TGCAGTGCTAGCAGGGAGGTGCAGTTCTTC
many,TRBV7-8,-,TRBJ2-7,CASSLEDIFYEQYF,TGTGCCAGCAGCTTAGAAGACATATTCTACGAGCAGTACTTC
few,TRBV7-6,TRBD1,TRBJ2-5,CASSSTYRDSQETQYF,TGTGCCAGCAGCTCAACTTACCGGGACAGCCAAGAGACCCAGTACTTC
few,TRBV4-1,-,TRBJ2-7,CASSQTWSGEQYF,TGCGCCAGCAGCCAAACCTGGAGTGGCGAGCAGTACTTC
-,TRBV5-1,-,TRBJ1-1,CASTLEFGRPEAFF,TGCGCCAGCACCCTGGAGTTTGGGCGCCCTGAAGCTTTCTTT
-,TRBV4-1,-,TRBJ2-1,CASSQDPSAGSEQFF,TGCGCCAGCAGCCAAGATCCGTCGGCGGGAAGTGAGCAGTTCTTC
many,TRBV12-3/TRBV12-4,-,TRBJ2-3,CASSFRRASDTQYF,TGTGCCAGCAGTTTTAGGAGAGCATCAGATACGCAGTATTTT
many,TRBV7-9,TRBD1,TRBJ2-7,CASSLTGATYEQYF,TGTGCCAGCAGCTTGACAGGGGCTACCTACGAGCAGTACTTC
-,TRBV6-2/TRBV6-3,-,TRBJ1-2,CASSIHSRGYTF,TGTGCCAGCAGTATCCACAGCAGAGGCTACACCTTC
many,TRBV13,-,TRBJ2-3,CASALVGGTDTQYF,TGTGCCAGCGCTCTCGTTGGCGGGACAGATACGCAGTATTTT
many,TRBV12-3/TRBV12-4,-,TRBJ2-1,CASSPSPGVGEQFF,TGTGCCAGCAGCCCCTCCCCGGGAGTCGGTGAGCAGTTCTTC
many,TRBV10-3,-,TRBJ2-1,CAIQGSVNEQFF,TGTGCCATACAGGGCAGTGTCAATGAGCAGTTCTTC
many,TRBV27,-,TRBJ2-5,CASSLGFWETQYF,TGTGCCAGCAGTTTGGGCTTCTGGGAGACCCAGTACTTC
-,TRBV9,-,TRBJ2-1,CASSSGVSSYNEQFF,TGTGCCAGCAGCTCAGGGGTTAGCTCCTACAATGAGCAGTTCTTC
once,TRBV6-2/TRBV6-3,-,TRBJ1-2,CASSYGGDGAYGYTF,TGTGCCAGCAGTTACGGGGGGGATGGGGCCTATGGCTACACCTTC
many,TRBV20-1,-,TRBJ1-5,CSASGKGWEPQHF,TGCAGTGCTAGCGGTAAGGGATGGGAGCCCCAGCATTTT
many,TRBV13,TRBD2,TRBJ2-1,CASSLRLAGDYNEQFF,TGTGCCAGCAGCCTTCGACTAGCGGGGGACTACAATGAGCAGTTCTTC
many,TRBV28,-,TRBJ1-1,CASSLPANTEAFF,TGTGCCAGCAGTTTACCCGCCAACACTGAAGCTTTCTTT
few,TRBV24-1,-,TRBJ2-3,CATSDLALSGQYF,TGTGCCACCAGTGATTTAGCGCTTTCGGGGCAGTATTTT
many,TRBV28,TRBD1,TRBJ2-7,CASSSPRGTGQGAGEQYF,TGTGCCAGCAGTTCCCCAAGGGGGACGGGACAGGGGGCGGGGGAGCAGTACTTC
many,TRBV7-3,-,TRBJ2-1,CASSLGAESSYNEQFF,TGTGCCAGCAGCTTAGGGGCAGAGAGCTCCTACAATGAGCAGTTCTTC
many,TRBV4-1,-,TRBJ2-5,CASSTPAGSQETQYF,TGCGCCAGCAGCACCCCGGCGGGGTCCCAAGAGACCCAGTACTTC
-,TRBV13,-,TRBJ2-3,CASSPGDSSTDTQYF,TGTGCCAGCAGCCCGGGGGACAGTAGCACAGATACGCAGTATTTT
few,TRBV3-1,-,TRBJ1-5,CASSQGRQGQPQHF,TGTGCCAGCAGCCAAGGAAGACAAGGGCAGCCCCAGCATTTT
many,TRBV20-1,TRBD2,TRBJ2-1,CSAISPAGVGNEQFF,TGCAGTGCCATAAGTCCAGCGGGAGTGGGAAATGAGCAGTTCTTC
few,TRBV29-1,TRBD1,TRBJ2-3,CSVGGTGSGDTQYF,TGCAGCGTTGGGGGGACAGGTTCAGGAGATACGCAGTATTTT
-,TRBV5-1,-,TRBJ1-4,CASSPGLRGGEKLFF,TGCGCCAGCAGCCCGGGACTGCGCGGGGGGGAAAAACTGTTTTTT
few,TRBV20-1,-,TRBJ2-3,CSARDPLSTDTQYF,TGCAGTGCTAGAGATCCCTTATCCACAGATACGCAGTATTTT
many,TRBV7-6,-,TRBJ1-4,CASSWDSATNEKLFF,TGTGCCAGCAGCTGGGACTCTGCAACTAATGAAAAACTGTTTTTT
-,TRBV20-1,TRBD2,TRBJ2-1,CSARDTGLAGVNEQFF,TGCAGTGCTAGAGATACGGGACTAGCGGGAGTTAATGAGCAGTTCTTC
few,TRBV20-1,-,TRBJ2-7,CSARDRSGVGEQYF,TGCAGTGCTAGAGATAGGTCTGGGGTGGGCGAGCAGTACTTC
many,TRBV10-2,-,TRBJ1-2,CASSTYGTFNYGYTF,TGCGCCAGCAGCACGTATGGGACATTTAACTATGGCTACACCTTC
-,TRBV4-1,-,TRBJ1-1,CASSEGSRITEAFF,TGCGCCAGCAGCGAAGGCAGCAGAATCACTGAAGCTTTCTTT
-,TRBV13,-,TRBJ2-7,CASSLGTGHLSYEQYF,TGTGCCAGCAGCTTAGGGACAGGACACCTCTCCTACGAGCAGTACTTC